This is a list of T cell receptor beta chains from one sample in a study of CD8 T cells in Susac syndrome. TCRdb re-called the immunoSEQ multiplex PCR reads with MiXCR, one entry per CDR3 protein. The data contain about 150,000 distinct CDR3 sequences, under 97% of them seen just once; the ten biggest clones take up about 0.08%. Sequencing was done on a sample of CD4+ T cells from PBMCs. These TCRs come from a human donor with Susac syndrome. The conserved cysteine and the conserved F or W are not part of the CDR3 here. Clone sizes are given selectively: once, few, many, or a class where the clone is expanded.

J gene: TRBJ2-3; V gene: TRBV29-1; clone size: .; CDR3 protein: SVGLGDTQY
J gene: TRBJ2-5; V gene: TRBV29-1; clone size: .; CDR3 protein: SVLWRGTQETQY
J gene: TRBJ2-5; V gene: TRBV25-1; clone size: .; CDR3 protein: ASSERRRETQY
J gene: TRBJ2-1; V gene: TRBV4-1; clone size: .; CDR3 protein: ASSQDDVGEQF
J gene: TRBJ1-5; V gene: TRBV19; clone size: .; CDR3 protein: ASSIFGDSNQPQH
J gene: TRBJ2-1; V gene: TRBV6-1; clone size: .; CDR3 protein: ASSRGKVRDINNEQF
J gene: TRBJ2-3; V gene: TRBV5-8; clone size: .; CDR3 protein: ASSLVRGSTDTQY
J gene: TRBJ2-2; V gene: TRBV27; clone size: .; CDR3 protein: ASREGTSGTGELF
J gene: TRBJ1-2; V gene: TRBV6-5; clone size: .; CDR3 protein: ASSSYPGPYGYT
J gene: TRBJ1-5; V gene: TRBV21-1; clone size: .; CDR3 protein: ASSPRDSLNQPQH
J gene: TRBJ2-3; V gene: TRBV20-1; clone size: once; CDR3 protein: SARYRLGGSDTQY
J gene: TRBJ2-3; V gene: TRBV25-1; clone size: .; CDR3 protein: ASSAGQGPPDTQY
J gene: TRBJ2-1; V gene: TRBV9; clone size: .; CDR3 protein: ASSVAEGGRYHEQF
J gene: TRBJ2-1; V gene: TRBV9; clone size: .; CDR3 protein: ASSAGLGATEF
J gene: TRBJ2-3; V gene: TRBV6-1; clone size: .; CDR3 protein: ASRFSGGARDTQY
J gene: TRBJ1-5; V gene: TRBV2; clone size: .; CDR3 protein: ASSTQGRGNQPQH